The 14 T cell receptor beta chains below were found in one sample sequenced in a study of blood T cell repertoires in COVID-19. The data were produced by immunoSEQ multiplex PCR, yet TCRdb's version contains in-frame clones alone and is incomplete. The sample carries 150,000 or so clones, approximately 90% recorded once. Sequencing was performed on peripheral blood. The receptors derive from a woman between 40 and 50 years old with acute or convalescent COVID-19.

The chain joins TRBV27 to TRBJ1-6; 9 bases match TRBD1. This CDR3 comprises 15 residues. CDR1 MNHEY and CDR2 SMNVEV come from the germline V gene (reference sequence). Trimming at V came to 5 bases and at J to 5 bases, leaving 4 bases not matched to a gene. This CDR3 is CASSGTGFNNSPLHF. The CDR3 DNA sequence: TGTGCCAGCAGTGGGACAGGGTTTAATAATTCACCCCTCCACTTT.

The CDR3 sequence: CASSSFRDRVTGELFF. The DNA of the CDR3 is TGTGCCAGCAGTTCGTTCCGGGACAGGGTAACCGGGGAGCTGTTTTTT. This chain joins TRBV28 and TRBJ2-2, with 9 bases aligning to TRBD1. The CDR3 runs 16 residues. From germline, CDR1 is MDHEN and CDR2 SYDVKM. J was trimmed by 5 bases and V by 4 bases; bases with no gene match: 8.

V is TRBV28 and J is TRBJ2-5, with 7 bases lining up with TRBD2. Looked up from germline, CDR1 is MDHEN and CDR2 is SYDVKM. V lost 3 bases and J lost 1; bases outside the gene matches: 5. The CDR3 loop spans 15 amino acids. CDR3 DNA: TGTGCCAGCAGTTTCCTTGCGGGGGTCCAAGAGACCCAGTACTTC. Encoded protein: CASSFLAGVQETQYF.

The V gene is TRBV19, the J gene TRBJ2-5; 11 bases match TRBD1. CDR3 length equals 15 residues. Germline loops: CDR1 LNHDA, CDR2 SQIVND (reference sequence). With V trimmed by 3 bases and J by 4 bases, 4 bases remained unmatched. In DNA, the CDR3 is TGTGCCAGTAGTATCGGACAGGGGGCGCGAGAGACCCAGTACTTC. Its translation: CASSIGQGARETQYF.

This clone has more than one count but fewer than ten. The chain uses TRBV12-1 and TRBJ2-2; the D call TRBD2 from the table was never checked on the DNA. TRBV12-1 is described as a pseudogene. The CDR3 is made up of 18 amino acids. The chain's CDR3 is CASSFVSCSGLNTGELFF. CDR3 DNA sequence: TGTGCCAGCAGCTTTGTATCCTGTTCGGGATTGAACACCGGGGAGCTGTTTTTT.

V and J are TRBV5-3 and TRBJ2-7; possible D gene TRBD1, 5 bases. Being an ORF, TRBV5-3 has a function that is uncertain. V was shortened by 9 bases and J by 0 bases, with 13 bases between the two germline ends. The CDR3 runs to 13 residues. The CDR3 DNA follows: TGTGCCAAAGGGGTACCTATCTCCTACGAGCAGTACTTC. Protein sequence: CAKGVPISYEQYF.

The chain combines TRBV6-5 with TRBJ1-2; D is possibly TRBD1 (6 bases). The CDR3 has 13 residues. Trimming cost V 1 base and J 8 bases, with 11 bases left between them. CDR1 is MNHEY and CDR2 is SVGAGI in the germline V gene. Here the CDR3 DNA reads TGTGCCAGCAGTTACTTCACAGGGTTCGGCTACACCTTC. Residues: CASSYFTGFGYTF.

This chain joins TRBV12-5 and TRBJ2-1, with D uncertain. The germline gives CDR1 LGHNT, CDR2 FRNRAP. V was pared by 0 bases and J by 0 bases, with 6 bases between. The CDR3 contains 15 residues. CDR3 in amino acids: CASGLVLSSYNEQFF. The CDR3 DNA reads as TGTGCTAGTGGTTTGGTCTTGAGCTCCTACAATGAGCAGTTCTTC.

The chain joins TRBV5-1 to TRBJ1-3; 8 positions match TRBD1. Germline assignment: CDR1 SGHRS and CDR2 YFSETQ. The V segment lost 4 bases and the J segment 3 bases; nucleotides outside the gene matches: 9. The CDR3 covers 16 residues. The CDR3 reads CASSPGTGGFGNTIYF. The CDR3 DNA reads as TGCGCCAGCAGCCCAGGGACAGGCGGCTTTGGAAACACCATATATTTT.

This clone qualifies as medium-sized. The gene calls are TRBV5-4 and TRBJ2-3; D might be TRBD2 (6 bases). The CDR3 sequence is 11 residues long. Trimming shortened V by 0 bases and J by 14 bases, and 10 bases separated the two germline ends. Germline CDR1 reads SGHNT; CDR2 reads YYREEE (reference sequence). The CDR3: CASSLGLEWYF. CDR3 DNA sequence: TGTGCCAGCAGCTTGGGACTAGAATGGTATTTT.

The genes are TRBV6-5 and TRBJ2-2; 7 bases line up with TRBD1. Losses at the gene ends were 6 bases for V and 5 bases for J; bases not matched to a gene: 0. The CDR3 has 12 residues. The germline CDR1 and CDR2 sequences are MNHEY and SVGAGI. In DNA, the CDR3 is TGTGCCAGCAGGGGACAGACCGGGGAGCTGTTTTTT. It codes for CASRGQTGELFF.

The rearrangement uses TRBV6-6 and TRBJ1-1, with D perhaps matching TRBD1 (6 bases). Germline V CDR1 and CDR2: MNHNY, SVGAGI (reference sequence). CDR3 length: 13 residues. V lost 4 bases, J lost 5 bases, and 11 bases lay in between. The CDR3 loop is CASSFSGDTEAFF. The CDR3 region has the DNA TGTGCCAGCAGTTTTTCAGGGGATACTGAAGCTTTCTTT.

The chain is built from TRBV6-5 and TRBJ2-7; D uncertain. CDR1 MNHEY and CDR2 SVGAGI come from the germline V gene. The length of the CDR3 is 13 residues. The V gene lost 2 bases and the J gene lost 0 bases, with 5 bases spanning the gap. CDR3 in DNA: TGTGCCAGCAGTTACACAGCCTCCTACGAGCAGTACTTC. Translating gives CASSYTASYEQYF.

The rearrangement links TRBV5-1 to TRBJ1-3; D unresolved. The CDR3 covers 18 residues. The germline CDR1 and CDR2 sequences are SGHRS and YFSETQ. V was cut by 5 bases and J by 1 base, with 22 bases left in between. CDR3 amino acids: CASRAGFPNAPSGNTIYF. The CDR3, as DNA: TGCGCCAGCAGAGCGGGCTTCCCCAATGCCCCATCTGGAAACACCATATATTTT.